This TCR beta chain was profiled in a study of identical twins. General study points: Memory repertoires lacked the insertion deficit that abundant cord blood beta clonotypes showed. Excess twin sharing in beta out-of-frame sequences was weaker. Cross-sectional statistics, not tracking of the same donors, supported the conclusions.

One entry per CDR3 protein, called by TCRdb with MiXCR from the 5' RACE reads. The table includes more than 1.5 million distinct CDR3 sequences, roughly a third detected once. This clonotype came up a few times. Its matching antigen is unknown. The length of the CDR3 is 15 residues. V was trimmed by 5 bases and J by 1 base, leaving 12 bases between them. The specimen sequenced was cord blood. The receptor was derived from a newborn girl in good health. The chain recombines TRBV12-3 or TRBV12-4 with TRBJ1-5; no firm D call. CDR3 protein: CASSPRPGSNQPQHF. CDR3 bases: TGTGCCAGCAGTCCTCGGCCGGGGAGCAATCAGCCCCAGCATTTT.